Presented here are 7 T cell receptor beta chains from one specimen sequenced in a study of B cell selection in AIRE deficiency. Sequencing used immunoSEQ multiplex PCR; TCRdb keeps in-frame clones, though not all of them. The table records under 30,000 clones, roughly 95% of them present only once. Sorting defined conventional CD4 T cells as CD4+CD127+. Sequenced input: CD4+CD127+ conventional T cells sorted from PBMCs. Receptors were obtained from a human donor in good health.

This clone was detected only once. The chain employs TRBV4-1 and TRBJ2-1; D might be TRBD2 (6 bases). Per the germline V gene, CDR1 is MGHRA and CDR2 is YSYEKL. V lost 3 bases and J lost 8, with 17 bases in between. The CDR3 extends over 15 amino acids. As DNA, the CDR3 is TGCGCCAGCAGCCACCTCCGGGACTCCCTCTATGAGCAGTTCTTC. Protein: CASSHLRDSLYEQFF.

The chain's CDR3 is CASSERVGEDSTQYF. CDR3 nucleotide sequence: TGTGCCAGCAGCGAGCGCGTGGGGGAGGACAGTACGCAGTATTTT. V and J are TRBV9 and TRBJ2-3; the D gene could be TRBD1 or TRBD2 (6 bases each). The V and J ends lost 3 bases and 8 bases respectively, with 19 bases between them. The CDR3 runs to 15 residues. Per germline, CDR1 SGDLS and CDR2 YYNGEE.

The chain couples TRBV7-9 to TRBJ2-1; no definite D call. CDR1 is SEHNR, CDR2 FQNEAQ, per germline (reference sequence). Trimming took off 1 base at V and 7 bases at J, with 8 bases between the two ends. The CDR3 has 13 residues. The CDR3 sequence: CASSLEGWNEQFF. Written as DNA, the CDR3 is TGTGCCAGCAGCTTAGAGGGCTGGAATGAGCAGTTCTTC.

V and J are TRBV30 and TRBJ1-6; D is undetermined. The CDR3 is made up of 15 amino acids. V gave up 0 bases and J gave up 7 bases, with 13 bases separating them. Germline values: CDR1 GTSNPN, CDR2 SVGIG (reference sequence). CDR3 in DNA: TGTGCCTGGAGTGTACGAGGGTACCTCAATTCACCCCTCCACTTT. This encodes CAWSVRGYLNSPLHF.

The chain combines TRBV6-5 with TRBJ1-2; 9 bases are a match to TRBD1. Trimming removed 6 bases from V and 8 bases from J; junction bases left unmatched: 7. This CDR3 is built from 13 residues. Germline V gene sequence: CDR1 MNHEY, CDR2 SVGAGI. This CDR3 is CASSDTGGRGYTF. For the CDR3, the DNA is TGTGCCAGCAGCGACACAGGGGGCAGGGGCTACACCTTC.

The chain has TRBV7-2 and TRBJ2-4; D unresolved. Trimming stripped 1 base from V and 8 bases from J, with 12 bases between. The germline V gene encodes CDR1 SGHTA and CDR2 FQGNSA. CDR3 size: 14 residues. CDR3 sequence reads: CASSLGLRRDIQYF. CDR3 nucleotides: TGTGCCAGCAGCTTAGGCCTGAGGAGAGACATTCAGTACTTC.

V is TRBV7-7 and J is TRBJ2-5; a possible D gene is TRBD2 (7 bases). Trimming pared 0 bases from V and 4 bases from J, leaving 9 bases between. Germline CDR1 SSHAT, CDR2 FNYEAQ (reference sequence). CDR3 length equals 14 residues. In DNA form, the CDR3 reads TGTGCCAGCAGCTTAGCGGGGGGGCGAGAGACCCAGTACTTC. Protein sequence: CASSLAGGRETQYF. Full variable domain (missing parts from reference TRBV7-7 and TRBJ2-5): GAGVSQSPRYKVTKRGQDVTLRCDPISSHATLYWYQQALGQGPEFLTYFNYEAQPDKSGLPSDRFSAERPEGSISTLTIQRTEQRDSAMYRCASSLAGGRETQYFGPGTRLLVL.